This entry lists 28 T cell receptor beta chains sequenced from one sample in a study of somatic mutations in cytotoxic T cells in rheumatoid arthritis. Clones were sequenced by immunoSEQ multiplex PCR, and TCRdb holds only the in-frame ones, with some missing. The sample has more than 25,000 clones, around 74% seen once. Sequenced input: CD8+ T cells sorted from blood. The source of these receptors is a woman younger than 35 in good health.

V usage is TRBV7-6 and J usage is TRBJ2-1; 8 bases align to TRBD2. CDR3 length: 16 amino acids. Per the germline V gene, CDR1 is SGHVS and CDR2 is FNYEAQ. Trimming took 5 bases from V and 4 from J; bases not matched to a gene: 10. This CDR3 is CASSQPRGGGYNEQFF. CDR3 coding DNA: TGTGCCAGCAGCCAACCGCGGGGCGGGGGGTACAATGAGCAGTTCTTC.

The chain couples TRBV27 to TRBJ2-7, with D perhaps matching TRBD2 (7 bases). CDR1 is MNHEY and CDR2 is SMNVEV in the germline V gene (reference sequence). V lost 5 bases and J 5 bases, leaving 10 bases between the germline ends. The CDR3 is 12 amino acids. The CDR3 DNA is TGTGCCAGCAGTGGGGGGGGCGACGAGCAGTACTTC. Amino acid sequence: CASSGGGDEQYF.

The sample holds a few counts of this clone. This chain's CDR3 is CASSQGLNEQFF. The CDR3 DNA reads as TGTGCCAGCAGCCAAGGGCTGAATGAGCAGTTCTTC. The rearrangement joins TRBV4-2 to TRBJ2-1; D is ambiguous. The germline CDR1 and CDR2 sequences are LGHNA and YNFKEQ. This CDR3 comprises 12 residues. Trimming left V 1 base short and J 7 bases short, with 5 bases between.

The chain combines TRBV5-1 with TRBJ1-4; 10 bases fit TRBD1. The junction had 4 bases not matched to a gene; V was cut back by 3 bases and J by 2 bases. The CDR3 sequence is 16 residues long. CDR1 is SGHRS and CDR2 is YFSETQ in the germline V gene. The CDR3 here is CASSSTGGKTNEKLFF. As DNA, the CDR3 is TGCGCCAGCAGCTCGACAGGGGGCAAGACTAATGAAAAACTGTTTTTT.

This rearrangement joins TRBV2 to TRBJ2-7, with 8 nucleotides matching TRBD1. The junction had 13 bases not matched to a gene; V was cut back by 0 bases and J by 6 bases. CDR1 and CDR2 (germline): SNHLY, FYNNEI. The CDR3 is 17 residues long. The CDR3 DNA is TGTGCCAGCAGTGAAGCGCCCCGGACAGGGAAGCGCTTCGAGCAGTACTTC. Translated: CASSEAPRTGKRFEQYF. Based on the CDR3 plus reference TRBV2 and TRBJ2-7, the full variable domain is EPEVTQTPSHQVTQMGQEVILRCVPISNHLYFYWYRQILGQKVEFLVSFYNNEISEKSEIFDDQFSVERPDGSNFTLKIRSTKLEDSAMYFCASSEAPRTGKRFEQYFGPGTRLTVT.

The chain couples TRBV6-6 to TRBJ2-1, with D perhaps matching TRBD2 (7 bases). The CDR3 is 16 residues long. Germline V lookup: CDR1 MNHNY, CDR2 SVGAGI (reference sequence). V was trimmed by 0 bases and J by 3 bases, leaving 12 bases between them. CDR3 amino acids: CASSYSVGGLYNEQFF. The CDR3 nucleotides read TGTGCCAGCAGTTACTCGGTGGGGGGGCTCTACAATGAGCAGTTCTTC.

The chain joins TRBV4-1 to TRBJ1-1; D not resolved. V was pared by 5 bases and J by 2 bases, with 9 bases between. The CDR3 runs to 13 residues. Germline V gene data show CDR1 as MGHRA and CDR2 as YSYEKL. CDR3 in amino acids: CASSLVYNTEAFF. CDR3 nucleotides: TGCGCCAGCAGCTTAGTGTACAACACTGAAGCTTTCTTT.

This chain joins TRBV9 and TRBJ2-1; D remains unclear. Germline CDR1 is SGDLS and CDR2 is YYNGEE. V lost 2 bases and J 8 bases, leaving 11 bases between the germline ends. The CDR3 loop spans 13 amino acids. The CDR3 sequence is CASSVGILYEQFF. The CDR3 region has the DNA TGTGCCAGCAGCGTCGGAATTCTCTATGAGCAGTTCTTC.

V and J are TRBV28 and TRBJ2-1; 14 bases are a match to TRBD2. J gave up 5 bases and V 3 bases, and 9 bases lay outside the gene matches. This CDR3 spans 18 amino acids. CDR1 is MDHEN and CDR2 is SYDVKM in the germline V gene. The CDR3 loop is CASSFPGLAGGLDNEQFF. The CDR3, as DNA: TGTGCCAGCAGTTTTCCTGGACTAGCGGGAGGTCTGGACAATGAGCAGTTCTTC.

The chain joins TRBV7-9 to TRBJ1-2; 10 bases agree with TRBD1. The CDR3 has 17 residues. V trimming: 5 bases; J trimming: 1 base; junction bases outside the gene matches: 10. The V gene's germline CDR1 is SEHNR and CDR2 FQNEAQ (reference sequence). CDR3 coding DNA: TGTGCCAGCAGCGTGGTGGGACAGGGGAACCTTAACTATGGCTACACCTTC. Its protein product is CASSVVGQGNLNYGYTF. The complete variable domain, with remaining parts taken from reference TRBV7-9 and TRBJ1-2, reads DTGVSQNPRHKITKRGQNVTFRCDPISEHNRLYWYRQTLGQGPEFLTYFQNEAQLEKSRLLSDRFSAERPKGSFSTLEIQRTEQGDSAMYLCASSVVGQGNLNYGYTFGSGTRLTVV.

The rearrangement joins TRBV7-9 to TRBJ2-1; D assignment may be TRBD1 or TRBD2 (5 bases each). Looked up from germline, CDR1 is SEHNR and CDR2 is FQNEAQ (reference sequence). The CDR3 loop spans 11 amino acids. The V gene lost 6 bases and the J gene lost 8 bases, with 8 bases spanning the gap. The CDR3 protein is CASRRGDEQFF. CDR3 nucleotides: TGTGCCAGCAGGAGGGGCGATGAGCAGTTCTTC. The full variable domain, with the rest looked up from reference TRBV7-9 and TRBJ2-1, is DTGVSQNPRHKITKRGQNVTFRCDPISEHNRLYWYRQTLGQGPEFLTYFQNEAQLEKSRLLSDRFSAERPKGSFSTLEIQRTEQGDSAMYLCASRRGDEQFFGPGTRLTVL.

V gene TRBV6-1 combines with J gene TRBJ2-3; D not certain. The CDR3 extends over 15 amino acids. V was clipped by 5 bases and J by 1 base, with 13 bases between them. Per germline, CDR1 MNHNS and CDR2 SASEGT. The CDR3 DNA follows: TGTGCCAGCAGTCATCTCAGACCCGGCACAGATACGCAGTATTTT. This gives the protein CASSHLRPGTDTQYF.

CDR3 coding DNA: TGTGCCTGGAGTGAGACAGGGAATTCACCCCTCCACTTT. It yields the protein CAWSETGNSPLHF. This rearrangement joins TRBV30 to TRBJ1-6; 7 nucleotides line up with TRBD1. The ends lost 1 base at V and 7 bases at J; junction bases unmatched: 1. The germline V gene has CDR1 GTSNPN and CDR2 SVGIG (reference sequence). The CDR3 is 13 residues long.

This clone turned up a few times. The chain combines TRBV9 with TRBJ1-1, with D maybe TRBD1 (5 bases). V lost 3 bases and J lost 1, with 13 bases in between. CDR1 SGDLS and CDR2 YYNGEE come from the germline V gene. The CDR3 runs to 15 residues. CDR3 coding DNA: TGTGCCAGCAGCGCGAAAGTGACAGCGAACACTGAAGCTTTCTTT. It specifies CASSAKVTANTEAFF.

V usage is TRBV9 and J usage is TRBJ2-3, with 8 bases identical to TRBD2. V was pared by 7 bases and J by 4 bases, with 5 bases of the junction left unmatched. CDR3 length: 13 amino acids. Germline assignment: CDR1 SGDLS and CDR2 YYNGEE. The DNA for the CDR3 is TGTGCCAGCTCACCCGGGGGGGCAGATACGCAGTATTTT. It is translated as CASSPGGADTQYF.

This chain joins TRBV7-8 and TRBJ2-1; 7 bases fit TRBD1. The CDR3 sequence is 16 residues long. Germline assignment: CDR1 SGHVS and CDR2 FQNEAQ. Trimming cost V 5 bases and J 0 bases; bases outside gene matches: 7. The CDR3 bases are TGTGCCAGCAGCCCCAGGGGGAGAGGCTCCTACAATGAGCAGTTCTTC. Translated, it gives CASSPRGRGSYNEQFF.

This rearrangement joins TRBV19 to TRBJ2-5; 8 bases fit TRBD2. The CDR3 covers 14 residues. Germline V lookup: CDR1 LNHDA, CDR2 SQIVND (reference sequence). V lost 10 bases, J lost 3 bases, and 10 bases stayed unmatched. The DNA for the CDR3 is TGTGCCACCTCACCGGGACTAGGGGAAGAGACCCAGTACTTC. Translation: CATSPGLGEETQYF.

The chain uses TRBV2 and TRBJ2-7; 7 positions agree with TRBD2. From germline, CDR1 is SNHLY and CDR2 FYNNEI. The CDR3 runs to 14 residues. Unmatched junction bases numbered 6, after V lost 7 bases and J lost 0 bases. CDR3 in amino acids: CASTSSGSSYEQYF. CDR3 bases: TGTGCCAGCACCTCTAGCGGAAGCTCCTACGAGCAGTACTTC.

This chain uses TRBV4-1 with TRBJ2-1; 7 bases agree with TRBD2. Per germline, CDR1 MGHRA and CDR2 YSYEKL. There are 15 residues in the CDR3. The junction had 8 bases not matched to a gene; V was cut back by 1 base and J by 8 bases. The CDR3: CASSQGGGSGDEQFF. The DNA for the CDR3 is TGCGCCAGCAGCCAAGGGGGCGGGAGTGGCGATGAGCAGTTCTTC.

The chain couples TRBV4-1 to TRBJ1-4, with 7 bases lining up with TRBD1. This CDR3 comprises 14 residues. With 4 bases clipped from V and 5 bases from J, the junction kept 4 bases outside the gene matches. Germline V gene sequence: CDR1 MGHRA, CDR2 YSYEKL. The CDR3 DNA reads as TGCGCCAGCAGCCGGGACAGCCTAAATGAAAAACTGTTTTTT. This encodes CASSRDSLNEKLFF.

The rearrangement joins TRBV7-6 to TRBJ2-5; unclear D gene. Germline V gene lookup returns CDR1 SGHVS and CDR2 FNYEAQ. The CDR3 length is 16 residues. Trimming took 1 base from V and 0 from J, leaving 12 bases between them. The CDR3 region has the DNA TGTGCCAGCAGCTTAGGCTGGACGCTGTACCAAGAGACCCAGTACTTC. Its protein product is CASSLGWTLYQETQYF. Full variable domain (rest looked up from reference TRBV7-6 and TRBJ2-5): GAGVSQSPRYKVTKRGQDVALRCDPISGHVSLYWYRQALGQGPEFLTYFNYEAQQDKSGLPNDRFSAERPEGSISTLTIQRTEQRDSAMYRCASSLGWTLYQETQYFGPGTRLLVL.

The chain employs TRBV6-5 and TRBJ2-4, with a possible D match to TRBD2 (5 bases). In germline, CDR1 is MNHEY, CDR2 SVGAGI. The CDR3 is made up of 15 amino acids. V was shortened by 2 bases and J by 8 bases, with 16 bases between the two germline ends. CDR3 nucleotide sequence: TGTGCCAGCAGTTACGCGGGCCGCCATGGGGACATTCAGTACTTC. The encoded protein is CASSYAGRHGDIQYF.

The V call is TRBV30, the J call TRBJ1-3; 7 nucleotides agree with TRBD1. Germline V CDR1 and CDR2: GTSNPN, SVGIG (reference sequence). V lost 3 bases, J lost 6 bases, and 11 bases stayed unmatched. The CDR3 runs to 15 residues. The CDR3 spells CAWSVPQGDLNTIYF. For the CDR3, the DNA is TGTGCCTGGAGCGTACCGCAGGGGGATCTAAACACCATATATTTT. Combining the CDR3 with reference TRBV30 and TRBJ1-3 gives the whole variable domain SQTIHQWPATLVQPVGSPLSLECTVEGTSNPNLYWYRQAAGRGLQLLFYSVGIGQISSEVPQNLSASRPQDRQFILSSKKLLLSDSGFYLCAWSVPQGDLNTIYFGEGSWLTVV.

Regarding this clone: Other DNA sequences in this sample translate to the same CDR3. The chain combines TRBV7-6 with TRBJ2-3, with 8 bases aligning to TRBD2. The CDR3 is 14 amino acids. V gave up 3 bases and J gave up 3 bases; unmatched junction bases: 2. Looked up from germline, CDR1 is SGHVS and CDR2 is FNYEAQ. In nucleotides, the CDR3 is TGTGCCAGCAGCTTGGGACTAGGAACAGATACGCAGTATTTT. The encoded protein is CASSLGLGTDTQYF.

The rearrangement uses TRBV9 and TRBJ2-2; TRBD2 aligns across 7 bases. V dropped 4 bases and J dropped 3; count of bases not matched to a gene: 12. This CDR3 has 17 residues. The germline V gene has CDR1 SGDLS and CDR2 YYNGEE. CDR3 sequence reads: CASSPRDRGRDTGELFF. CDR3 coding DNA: TGTGCCAGCAGCCCCAGGGACCGCGGGAGAGACACCGGGGAGCTGTTTTTT.

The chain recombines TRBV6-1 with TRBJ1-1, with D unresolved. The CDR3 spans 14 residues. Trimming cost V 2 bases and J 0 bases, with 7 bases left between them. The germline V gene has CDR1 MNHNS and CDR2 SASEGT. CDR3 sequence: CASSETRLNTEAFF. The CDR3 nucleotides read TGTGCCAGCAGTGAAACCAGACTGAACACTGAAGCTTTCTTT.

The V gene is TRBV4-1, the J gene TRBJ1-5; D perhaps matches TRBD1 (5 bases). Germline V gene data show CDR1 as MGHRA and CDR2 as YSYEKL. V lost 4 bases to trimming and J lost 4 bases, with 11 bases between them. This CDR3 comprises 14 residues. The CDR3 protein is CASSLGGENQPQHF. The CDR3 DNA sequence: TGCGCCAGCAGCCTTGGGGGAGAGAATCAGCCCCAGCATTTT.

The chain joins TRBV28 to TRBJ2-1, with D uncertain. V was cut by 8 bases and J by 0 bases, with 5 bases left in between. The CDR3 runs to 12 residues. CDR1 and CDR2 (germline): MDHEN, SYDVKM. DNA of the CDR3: TGTGCCAGCCAAGGCTCCTACAATGAGCAGTTCTTC. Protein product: CASQGSYNEQFF.